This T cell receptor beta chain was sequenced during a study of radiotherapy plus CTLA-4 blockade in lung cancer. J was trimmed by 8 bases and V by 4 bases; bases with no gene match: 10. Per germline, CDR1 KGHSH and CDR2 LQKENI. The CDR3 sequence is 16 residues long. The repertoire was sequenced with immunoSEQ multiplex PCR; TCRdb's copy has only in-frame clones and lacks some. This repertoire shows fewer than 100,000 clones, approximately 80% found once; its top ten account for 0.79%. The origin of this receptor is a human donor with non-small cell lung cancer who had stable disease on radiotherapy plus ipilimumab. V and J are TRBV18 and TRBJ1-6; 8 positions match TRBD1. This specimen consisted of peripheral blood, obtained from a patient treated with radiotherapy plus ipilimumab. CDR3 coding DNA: TGTGCCAGCTCACTCCGGCCGGGACAGGATGATTCACCCCTCCACTTT. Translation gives CASSLRPGQDDSPLHF. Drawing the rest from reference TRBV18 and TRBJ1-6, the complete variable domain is NAGVMQNPRHLVRRRGQEARLRCSPMKGHSHVYWYRQLPEEGLKFMVYLQKENIIDESGMPKERFSAEFPKEGPSILRIQQVVRGDSAAYFCASSLRPGQDDSPLHFGNGTRLTVT.